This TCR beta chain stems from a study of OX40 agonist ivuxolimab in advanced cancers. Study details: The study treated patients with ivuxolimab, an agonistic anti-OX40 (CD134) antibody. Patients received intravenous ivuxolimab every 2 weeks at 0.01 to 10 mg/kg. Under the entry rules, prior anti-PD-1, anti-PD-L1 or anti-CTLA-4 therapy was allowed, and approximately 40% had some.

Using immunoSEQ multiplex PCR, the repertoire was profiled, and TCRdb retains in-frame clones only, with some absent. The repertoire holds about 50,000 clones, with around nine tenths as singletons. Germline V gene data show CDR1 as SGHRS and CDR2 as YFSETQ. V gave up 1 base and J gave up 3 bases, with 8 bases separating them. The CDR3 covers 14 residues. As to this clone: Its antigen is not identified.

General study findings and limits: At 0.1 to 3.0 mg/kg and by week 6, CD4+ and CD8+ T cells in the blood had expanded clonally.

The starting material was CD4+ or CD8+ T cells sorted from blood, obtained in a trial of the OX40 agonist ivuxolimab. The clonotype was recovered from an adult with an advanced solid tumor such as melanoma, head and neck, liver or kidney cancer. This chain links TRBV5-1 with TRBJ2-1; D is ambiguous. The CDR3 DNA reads TGCGCCAGCAGCTTGAGGGTAGACTACAATGAGCAGTTCTTC. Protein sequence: CASSLRVDYNEQFF.